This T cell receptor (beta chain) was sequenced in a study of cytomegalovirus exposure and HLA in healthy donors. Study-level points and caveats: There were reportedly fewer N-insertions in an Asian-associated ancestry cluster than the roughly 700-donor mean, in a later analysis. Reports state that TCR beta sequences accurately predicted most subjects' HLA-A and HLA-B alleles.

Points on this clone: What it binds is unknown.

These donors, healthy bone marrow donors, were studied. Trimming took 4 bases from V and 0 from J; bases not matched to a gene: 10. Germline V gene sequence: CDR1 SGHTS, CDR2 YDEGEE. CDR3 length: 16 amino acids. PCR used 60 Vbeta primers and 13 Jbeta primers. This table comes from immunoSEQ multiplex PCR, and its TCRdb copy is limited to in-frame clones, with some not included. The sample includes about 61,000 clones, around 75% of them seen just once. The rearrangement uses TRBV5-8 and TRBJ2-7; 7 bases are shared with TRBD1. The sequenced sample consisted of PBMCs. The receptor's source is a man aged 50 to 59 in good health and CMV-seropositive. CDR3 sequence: CASSNLQGESSYEQYF. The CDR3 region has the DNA TGTGCCAGCAGCAATCTCCAGGGGGAGAGCTCCTACGAGCAGTACTTC.